This T cell receptor (beta chain) was observed in a study of blood T cells in healthy people across ages (dated by TCRdb to the mid-2010s). Turning to the overall study: In model experiments, template switching captured about one uniquely barcoded TCR beta cDNA molecule for every two T cells. The donors were split into four age groups: young (average about 16 years), middle-aged (around 37), aged (about 56) and long-lived (more than 80). Age-related changes in TCR beta repertoire diversity were measured in the study by deep sequencing normalized with unique cDNA molecular identifiers. To avoid experimental bias, donors of different ages were distributed randomly across sequencing lanes. Using the same blood draw, the study looked at two additional independent replicas of 1 million unique cDNA reads for two donors, one aged 18 to 30 and the other aged 80 or older.

The roughly 39 donors, aged about 6 to 100 years, were systemically healthy Caucasian individuals from Russia. Around 10 milliliters of peripheral blood were drawn from each donor into EDTA-treated Vacutainer tubes. Ficoll-Paque density-gradient centrifugation was used to isolate PBMCs, with at least 7 million per sample. Total RNA, at least 5 micrograms per sample, was extracted from PBMCs with Trizol reagent. The percentages of naive CD45RAhigh/CD27high T cells were determined by flow cytometry on a PBMC aliquot from every donor. Remarks on this clonotype: There is no known antigen for this receptor. Within one base of it there is no much larger clone, and no base qualities were kept.

The method behind the library was 5' RACE. The sequencer listed for this sample is Illumina HiSeq 2500. The second PCR ran for about 7 to 11 cycles and used a J-beta primer mix along with a sample-barcoded 5' primer. A template-switch 5' adaptor carrying 12 random nucleotides introduced a unique molecular identifier onto each TCR beta cDNA molecule. Each sample yielded at least 3 million CDR3-containing paired-end reads. The Mint cDNA synthesis kit, primed by a TRBC-specific oligonucleotide, was used to synthesize first-strand cDNA from all RNA. After uracil-DNA glycosylase treatment, a first 18-cycle PCR used universal primers M1SS and BC2_uni_R on all cDNA. As for the original processing: Each sample was normalized by randomly selecting 1 million high-quality reads, each carrying a distinct molecular identifier. Instead of being binned into consensus sequences, reads that shared molecular identifiers were thrown out. MiTCR, set to a Q25 quality threshold and the strictest error-elimination algorithm, was used for CDR3 identification, clonotype clustering and error correction. A nonparametric unseen species model using Euler transformation provided a lower-bound estimate of total TCR beta diversity. The public reads were run again by TCRdb, first through fastp at Q25 and then through MiXCR, and only productive beta chains were kept. Each CDR3 protein gets just one entry, which takes the most common genes and DNA from the rows behind it. TCRdb, not the authors, supplied the V and J calls. In this sample the table shows about 730,000 distinct CDR3 sequences, 35% to 45% of which occur a single time. The top ten hold 20% to 25% of the sample.

The germline V gene yields SGHTA for CDR1 and FQGTGA for CDR2. The CDR3 goes from the cysteine to the phenylalanine over 18 residues. Only CDR3 DNA remains: 54 bases, in frame from the first base. The trim is 1 base for V and 4 bases for J, with a gap of 20 bases between the germline ends. The research as a whole found: Since profiling was done on bulk unsorted PBMCs, naive and antigen-experienced compartments could not be conclusively compared. Estimates of total diversity based on one million sequenced T cells were regarded as lower bounds and as underestimates. Because the CMV infection status of the donors was unknown, age-related changes in expanded clonotypes may potentially have been confounded. As age increased, observed TCR beta diversity per million T cells dropped in a roughly linear way, and a significant reduction was already evident by age 40. The long-lived group showed more naive CD4+ T cells, fewer expanded clones and increased TCR diversity than the aged group, suggesting age selection. The percentage of naive T cells measured by flow cytometry correlated strongly with observed TCR beta diversity.

Sequencing used blood. The V and J genes are TRBV7-3 and TRBJ2-1; TRBD2 is a possible D gene, resting on 6 matching bases. This receptor was taken from a woman in her sixties in good health. The nucleotide sequence reads as follows: TGTGCCAGCAGCTTAAGTCCAGTGGGGGGTCCAGATTACAATGAGCAGTTCTTC. Translation gives CASSLSPVGGPDYNEQFF.